This TCR beta chain was obtained from a study of T cells after yellow fever vaccination. The CDR3 spans 14 residues. CDR1 is SGHVS, CDR2 FQNEAQ, per germline. With 7 bases removed from V and 2 bases from J, the gap between germline ends came to 14 bases. TCRdb used MiXCR to reprocess the 5' RACE reads, holding one entry per CDR3 protein. The sample carries 300,000 to 350,000 distinct CDR3 sequences, about 10% recorded once. The chain carries TRBV7-8 and TRBJ1-1, with D tentatively TRBD1 (5 bases). Sequences were derived from CD4+ T cells sorted from PBMCs, sampled 45 days after the yellow fever booster vaccination. The clonotype was recovered from a man between 18 and 29 years old who received the YFV17D yellow fever vaccine. In DNA form, the CDR3 reads TGTGCCAGCACCTTGGGACGGGGAAACACTGAAGCTTTCTTT. Amino acids: CASTLGRGNTEAFF. The full variable domain, completed using reference TRBV7-8 and TRBJ1-1, is GAGVSQSPRYKVAKRGQDVALRCDPISGHVSLFWYQQALGQGPEFLTYFQNEAQLDKSGLPSDRFFAERPEGSVSTLKIQRTQQEDSAVYLCASTLGRGNTEAFFGQGTRLTVV.